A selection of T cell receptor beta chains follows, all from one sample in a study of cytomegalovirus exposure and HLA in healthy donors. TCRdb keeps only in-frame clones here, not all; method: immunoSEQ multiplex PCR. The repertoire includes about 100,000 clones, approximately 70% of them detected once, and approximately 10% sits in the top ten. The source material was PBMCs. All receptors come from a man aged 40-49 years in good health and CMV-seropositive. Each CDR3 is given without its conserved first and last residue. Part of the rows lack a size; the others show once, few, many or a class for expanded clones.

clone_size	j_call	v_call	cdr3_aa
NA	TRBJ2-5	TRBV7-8	ASSFRDIQETQY
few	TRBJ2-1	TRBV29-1	SPPGELYNEQF
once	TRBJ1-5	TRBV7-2	ASKGTAGGQPQH
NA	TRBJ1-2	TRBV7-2	ASSLTGAKTYGYT
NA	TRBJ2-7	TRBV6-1	ASSELLVVIHEQY
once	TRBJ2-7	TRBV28	ASSPGTGEYEQY
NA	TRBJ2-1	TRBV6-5	ASSTSGRYNEQF
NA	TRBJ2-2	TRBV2	ASSDAGGSTGELF
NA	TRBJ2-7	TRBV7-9	ASSPPSGEQY
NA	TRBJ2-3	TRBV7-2	ASSPPWDYRSGPQDTQY
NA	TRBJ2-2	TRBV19	ASSVTRTGELF
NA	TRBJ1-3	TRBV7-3	ASSLTGGAENTIY
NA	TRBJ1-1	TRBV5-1	ASSFETGQGTEAF